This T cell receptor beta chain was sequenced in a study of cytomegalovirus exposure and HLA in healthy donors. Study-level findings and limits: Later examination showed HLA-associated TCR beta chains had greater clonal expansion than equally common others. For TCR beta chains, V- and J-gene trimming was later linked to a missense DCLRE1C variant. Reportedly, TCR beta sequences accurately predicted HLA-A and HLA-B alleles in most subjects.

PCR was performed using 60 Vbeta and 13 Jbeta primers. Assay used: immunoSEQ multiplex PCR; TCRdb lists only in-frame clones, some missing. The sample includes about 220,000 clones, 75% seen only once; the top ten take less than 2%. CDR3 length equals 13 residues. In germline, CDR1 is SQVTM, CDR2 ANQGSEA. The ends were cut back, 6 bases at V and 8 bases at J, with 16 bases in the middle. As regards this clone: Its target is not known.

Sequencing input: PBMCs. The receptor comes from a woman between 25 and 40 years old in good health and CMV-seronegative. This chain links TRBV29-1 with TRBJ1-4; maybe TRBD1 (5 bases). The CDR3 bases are TGCAGCGTGTCCCCAGGGAATGGGGAAAAACTGTTTTTT. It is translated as CSVSPGNGEKLFF.